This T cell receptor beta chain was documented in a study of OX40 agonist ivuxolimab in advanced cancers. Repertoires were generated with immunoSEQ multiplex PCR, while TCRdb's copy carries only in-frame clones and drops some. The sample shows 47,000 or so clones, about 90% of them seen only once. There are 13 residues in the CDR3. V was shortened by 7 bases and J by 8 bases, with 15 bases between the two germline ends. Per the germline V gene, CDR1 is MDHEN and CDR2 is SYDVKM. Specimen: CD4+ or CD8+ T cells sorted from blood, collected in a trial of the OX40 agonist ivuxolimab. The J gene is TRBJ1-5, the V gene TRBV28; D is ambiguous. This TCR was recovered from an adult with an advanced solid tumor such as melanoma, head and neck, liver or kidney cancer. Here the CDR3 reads CASTLSTREPQHF. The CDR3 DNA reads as TGTGCCAGCACCCTAAGCACCCGAGAGCCCCAGCATTTT.